This T cell receptor beta chain was profiled in a study of graft-versus-host responses after intestinal transplantation. Study-level information: Transplantation in recipients was multivisceral, liver-intestinal, or isolated intestinal.

Concerning this clone itself: No antigen is known for it.

Trimming took 5 bases from V and 7 from J; bases not matched to a gene: 4. The CDR3 length is 14 residues. The germline V gene encodes CDR1 SGHTA and CDR2 FQGTGA. The protocol was immunoSEQ multiplex PCR, while the TCRdb copy is restricted to in-frame clones and leaves out a portion. The table includes 120,000 or so clones, 80% to 95% detected once. Study findings and constraints: Early HvG declines after transplant were associated with peak circulating GvH clone levels. Allograft clonal ratios (graft-versus-host to host-versus-graft) were high in patients who had graft-donor T cell macrochimerism. GvH clones were found in recipient marrow; some appeared first in ileum or blood.

V is TRBV7-3 and J is TRBJ2-2; TRBD2 agrees at 10 bases. This TCR was sampled from a human donor who received an intestinal transplant. The sample was unstimulated CD8+ T cells sorted from spleen or lymph node cells, taken before intestinal transplant. The CDR3 loop is CASSELAGYGELFF. For the CDR3, the DNA is TGTGCCAGCAGCGAACTAGCGGGATACGGGGAGCTGTTTTTT.